Following are 4 T cell receptor beta chains from one sample sequenced in a study of Ad26.COV2.S vaccination and SARS-CoV-2 variants. Here immunoSEQ multiplex PCR was the method, and the copy in TCRdb shows in-frame clones only, minus some. The sample lists around 450,000 clones; nearly 90% were seen once. Described treatment: roughly 20 received Ad26.COV2.S at low or high dose, single or two shots; about five received placebo; per-sample allocation not given. Specimens were obtained on day 63 following the first vaccine or placebo injection. This material consisted of peripheral blood, taken in a trial of Ad26.COV2.S vaccine versus placebo. These receptors originate from a person aged 18-65 years who received the Ad26.COV2.S COVID-19 vaccine or a placebo.

The rearrangement links TRBV29-1 to TRBJ1-2, with a weak D call TRBD1 (5 bases). Trimming cost V 1 base and J 4 bases, with 13 bases left between them. CDR3 length: 14 amino acids. From germline, CDR1 is SQVTM and CDR2 ANQGSEA. The CDR3 region has the DNA TGCAGCGTTGAAGGAGGTCGGGACTTCTATGGCTACACCTTC. It is translated as CSVEGGRDFYGYTF.

This chain links TRBV7-3 with TRBJ2-3; D not certain. In germline, CDR1 is SGHTA, CDR2 FQGTGA. Trimming took off 2 bases at V and 3 bases at J, with 15 bases between the two ends. The CDR3 is made up of 16 amino acids. CDR3 protein: CASSLGANLVTDTQYF. Written as DNA, the CDR3 is TGTGCCAGCAGCTTAGGTGCCAACCTGGTTACAGATACGCAGTATTTT.

The V and J genes are TRBV24-1 and TRBJ1-2; 8 positions match TRBD1. The length of the CDR3 is 15 residues. Germline assignment: CDR1 KGHDR and CDR2 SFDVKD. Trimming removed 5 bases from V and 1 base from J; junction bases left unmatched: 5. CDR3 protein: CATSGTGGVNYGYTF. The CDR3 nucleotides read TGTGCCACCAGTGGTACAGGGGGAGTTAACTATGGCTACACCTTC.

Notes on this clone: The sample carries other DNA sequences with the same CDR3. The CDR3 loop is CASSLDRGGTEAFF. The CDR3 bases are TGTGCCAGCAGCTTGGACAGGGGGGGGACTGAAGCTTTCTTT. The chain links TRBV7-2 to TRBJ1-1; 10 bases fit TRBD1. Germline V gives CDR1 SGHTA, CDR2 FQGNSA. The ends lost 3 bases at V and 5 bases at J; junction bases unmatched: 3. CDR3 length: 14 residues.